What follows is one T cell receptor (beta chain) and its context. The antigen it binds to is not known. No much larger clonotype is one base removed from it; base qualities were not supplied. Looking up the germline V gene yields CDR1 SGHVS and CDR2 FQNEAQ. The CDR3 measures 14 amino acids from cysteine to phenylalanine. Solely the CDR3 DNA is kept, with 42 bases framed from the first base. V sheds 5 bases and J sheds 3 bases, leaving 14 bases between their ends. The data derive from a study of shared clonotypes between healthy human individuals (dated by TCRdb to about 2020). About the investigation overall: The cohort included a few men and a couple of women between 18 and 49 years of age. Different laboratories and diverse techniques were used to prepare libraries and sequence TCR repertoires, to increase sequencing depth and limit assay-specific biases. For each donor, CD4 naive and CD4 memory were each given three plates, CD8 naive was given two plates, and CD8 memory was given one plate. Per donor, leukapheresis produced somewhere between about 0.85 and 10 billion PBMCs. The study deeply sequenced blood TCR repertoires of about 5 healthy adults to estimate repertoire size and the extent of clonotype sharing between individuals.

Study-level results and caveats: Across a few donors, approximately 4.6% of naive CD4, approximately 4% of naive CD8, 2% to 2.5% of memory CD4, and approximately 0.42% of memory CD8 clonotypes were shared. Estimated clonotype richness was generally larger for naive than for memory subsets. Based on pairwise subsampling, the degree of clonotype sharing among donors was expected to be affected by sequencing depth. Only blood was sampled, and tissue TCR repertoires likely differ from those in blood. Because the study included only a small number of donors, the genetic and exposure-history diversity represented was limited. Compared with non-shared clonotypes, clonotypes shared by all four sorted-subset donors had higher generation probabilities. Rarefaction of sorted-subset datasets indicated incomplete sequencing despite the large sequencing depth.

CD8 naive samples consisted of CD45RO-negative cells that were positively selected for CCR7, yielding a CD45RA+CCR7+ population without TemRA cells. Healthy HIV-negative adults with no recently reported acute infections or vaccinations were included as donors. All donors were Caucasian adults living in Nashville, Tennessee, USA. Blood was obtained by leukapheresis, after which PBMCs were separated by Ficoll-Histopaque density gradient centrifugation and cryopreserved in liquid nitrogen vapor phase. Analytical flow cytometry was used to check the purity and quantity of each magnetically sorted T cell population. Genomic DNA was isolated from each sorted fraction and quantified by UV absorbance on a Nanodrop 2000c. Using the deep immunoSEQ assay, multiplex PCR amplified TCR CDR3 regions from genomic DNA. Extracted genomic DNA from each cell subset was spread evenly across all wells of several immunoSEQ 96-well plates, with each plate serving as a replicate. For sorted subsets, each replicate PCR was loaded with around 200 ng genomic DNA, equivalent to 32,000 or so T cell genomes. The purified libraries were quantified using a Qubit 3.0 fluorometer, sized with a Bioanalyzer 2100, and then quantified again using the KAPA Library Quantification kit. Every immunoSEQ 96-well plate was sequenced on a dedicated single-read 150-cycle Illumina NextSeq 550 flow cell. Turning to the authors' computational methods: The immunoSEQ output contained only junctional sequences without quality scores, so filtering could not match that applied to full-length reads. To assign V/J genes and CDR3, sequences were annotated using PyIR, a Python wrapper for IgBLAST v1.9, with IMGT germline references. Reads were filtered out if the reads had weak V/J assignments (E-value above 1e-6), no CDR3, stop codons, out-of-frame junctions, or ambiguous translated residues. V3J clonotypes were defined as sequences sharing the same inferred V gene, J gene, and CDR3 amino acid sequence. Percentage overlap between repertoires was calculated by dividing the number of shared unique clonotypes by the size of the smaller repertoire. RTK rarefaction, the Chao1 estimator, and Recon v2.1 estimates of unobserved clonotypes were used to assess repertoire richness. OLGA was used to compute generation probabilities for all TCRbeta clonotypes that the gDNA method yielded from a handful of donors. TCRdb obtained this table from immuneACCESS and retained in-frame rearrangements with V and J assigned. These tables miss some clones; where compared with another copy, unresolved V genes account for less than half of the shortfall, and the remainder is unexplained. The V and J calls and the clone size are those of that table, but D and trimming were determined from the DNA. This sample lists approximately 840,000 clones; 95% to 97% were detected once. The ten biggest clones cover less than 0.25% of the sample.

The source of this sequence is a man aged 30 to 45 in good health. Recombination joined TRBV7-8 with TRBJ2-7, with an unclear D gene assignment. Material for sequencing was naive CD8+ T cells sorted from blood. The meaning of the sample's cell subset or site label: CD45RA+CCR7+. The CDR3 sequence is CASSHPPNGYEQYF. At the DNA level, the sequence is TGTGCCAGCAGCCACCCGCCGAATGGCTACGAGCAGTACTTC.